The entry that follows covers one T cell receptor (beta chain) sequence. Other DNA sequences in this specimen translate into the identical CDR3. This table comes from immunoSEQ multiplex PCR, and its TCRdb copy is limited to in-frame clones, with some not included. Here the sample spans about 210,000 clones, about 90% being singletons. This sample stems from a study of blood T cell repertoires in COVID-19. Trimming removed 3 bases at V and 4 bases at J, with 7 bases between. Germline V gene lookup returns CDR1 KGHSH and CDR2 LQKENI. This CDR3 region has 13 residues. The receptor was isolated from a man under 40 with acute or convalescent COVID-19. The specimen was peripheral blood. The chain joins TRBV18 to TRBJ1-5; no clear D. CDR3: CASSPSGNQPQHF. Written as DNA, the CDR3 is TGTGCCAGCTCACCTTCGGGGAATCAGCCCCAGCATTTT.